The subject of this entry is one T cell receptor (beta chain). Germline V gene data show CDR1 as MDHEN and CDR2 as SYDVKM. This CDR3 spans 13 amino acids. Trimming pared 6 bases from V and 8 bases from J, leaving 14 bases between. These data come from a study of blood T cell repertoires in COVID-19. Turning to the study itself: The United States, Italy and Spain supplied acute and convalescent COVID-19 samples. T cells, B-cell-depleted T cells, or PBMCs supplied cDNA or gDNA.

Original processing methods: Estimates of nucleated cell counts were drawn from the amplification of reference gene primers. Data came from immunoSEQ multiplex PCR; TCRdb stores just in-frame clones and leaves some out. V and J calls and clone size are given by that table; D and trimming were obtained from the DNA. The sample lists some 200,000 clones, 80% to 90% seen once, with approximately 6.1% in the top ten. The clonotype comes from an elderly man with acute or convalescent COVID-19. The chain has TRBV28 and TRBJ2-1; D may be TRBD1 (6 bases). Sequenced input: peripheral blood. CDR3 loop: CASSALQGYEQFF. The CDR3 nucleotides read TGTGCCAGCAGCGCGCTACAGGGATATGAGCAGTTCTTC.